These T cell receptor beta chains were read from a single sample in a study of regulatory T cells. Sequencing used immunoSEQ multiplex PCR; TCRdb keeps in-frame clones, though not all of them. The sample lists about 18,000 clones, more than 90% occurring once. The sample comprised CD8+ T cells sorted from blood. The receptors derive from a person under 35 with CD3G deficiency. The CDR3 runs from the conserved cysteine through the conserved F or W. The order of the fields is V gene, clone size, CDR3 protein. The size of a clone is reported for some rows only, either as once, few or many, or as a class for expanded clones.

v_gene: TRBV4-1; abundance: .; CDR3aa: CASSQVRGTEAFF
v_gene: TRBV11-2; abundance: .; CDR3aa: CASSLGQGVGELFF
v_gene: TRBV5-6; abundance: .; CDR3aa: CASSWGTGSMNTEAFF
v_gene: TRBV6-1; abundance: .; CDR3aa: CASSELGPEQYF
v_gene: TRBV7-9; abundance: .; CDR3aa: CASSLGRVGAEAFF
v_gene: TRBV27; abundance: .; CDR3aa: CASKYGGERSPLHF
v_gene: TRBV29-1; abundance: .; CDR3aa: CSAMEWTDEKLFF
v_gene: TRBV12-5; abundance: .; CDR3aa: CASGTQVWGLPGELFF
v_gene: TRBV28; abundance: .; CDR3aa: CASSRLAVGGNEQFF
v_gene: TRBV11-2; abundance: .; CDR3aa: CASSAGGQGNEKLFF
v_gene: TRBV27; abundance: few; CDR3aa: CASSPSSADTDTQYF
v_gene: TRBV6-1; abundance: once; CDR3aa: CASSVRLLGAEQYF
v_gene: TRBV4-3; abundance: .; CDR3aa: CASSYQRAGELFF
v_gene: TRBV11-2; abundance: .; CDR3aa: CASSLGEKLFF
v_gene: TRBV11-2; abundance: .; CDR3aa: CASSLNILGTGNYGYTF
v_gene: TRBV5-6; abundance: .; CDR3aa: CASSSPEPGEQYF
v_gene: TRBV11-2; abundance: .; CDR3aa: CASTQRGGTSDTQYF
v_gene: TRBV28; abundance: medium-sized; CDR3aa: CASSLINGELFF
v_gene: TRBV5-6; abundance: .; CDR3aa: CASSIRQDTGELFF
v_gene: TRBV5-1; abundance: .; CDR3aa: CASSLWGGQETQYF
v_gene: TRBV6-7; abundance: .; CDR3aa: CASSYGGGRCYNEQFF
v_gene: TRBV4-2; abundance: .; CDR3aa: CASSLGGLVDEQYF
v_gene: TRBV27; abundance: few; CDR3aa: CASSFNSNAGRRREETQYF
v_gene: TRBV27; abundance: .; CDR3aa: CASSLSGTGIYEQYF
v_gene: TRBV28; abundance: .; CDR3aa: CASSLGRGGYEQYF
v_gene: TRBV2; abundance: .; CDR3aa: CASSAGTRSYEQYF
v_gene: TRBV7-9; abundance: .; CDR3aa: CASSPVDGANVLTF
v_gene: TRBV5-1; abundance: .; CDR3aa: CASSLDGTAHYEQYF
v_gene: TRBV10-3; abundance: .; CDR3aa: CATQGGGSSYNEQFF
v_gene: TRBV6-1; abundance: .; CDR3aa: CASSGPGQGKSPLHF
v_gene: TRBV19; abundance: few; CDR3aa: CASSIGLNSYNEQFF
v_gene: TRBV27; abundance: .; CDR3aa: CASSLGQGISEQYF